These T cell receptor beta chains were read from a single sample in a study of CD8+ T cells in alopecia areata. Only in-frame clones appear in the TCRdb table, and some are missing; sequencing was by immunoSEQ multiplex PCR. The sample yields over 200,000 clones, 64% seen once. Sample: CD4+ T cells sorted from blood, taken at week 4, from a patient treated with tofacitinib. Receptors were obtained from a human donor with alopecia areata. CDR3s include the opening cysteine and the closing phenylalanine or tryptophan. A D gene is named only where the DNA matches it firmly. Clone size is not always given. Where it is, it says once, few, many or a class for expanded clones.

d_call j_call v_call clone_size cdr3_aa
- TRBJ2-5 TRBV7-3 - CASSLTGHPQETQYF
TRBD1 TRBJ1-5 TRBV30 - CAWSVWDRGAGQPQHF
- TRBJ1-1 TRBV10-2 few CASSVTGNTEAFF
- TRBJ1-5 TRBV5-1 few CASSLDGNSNQPQHF
- TRBJ2-4 TRBV4-1 - CASSRGTVVAKNIQYF
TRBD1 TRBJ1-5 TRBV2 - CASSDRTGDQPQHF
- TRBJ1-6 TRBV30 - CACEVGLNSPLHF
- TRBJ2-7 TRBV5-1 - CASSASGASYEQYF
- TRBJ2-3 TRBV6-5 - CASSPTSLGDTQYF
- TRBJ2-7 TRBV10-3 - CATRGQSHEQYF
TRBD2 TRBJ2-7 TRBV27 few CASSSRTGGGTYEQYF
TRBD2 TRBJ2-3 TRBV29-1 - CSVDQRGVTDTQYF
TRBD2 TRBJ2-5 TRBV10-3 - CAINERGQGETQYF
- TRBJ2-7 TRBV7-2 - CASSLSGQLVSSEQYF
- TRBJ2-7 TRBV15 few CATSRVEGSEQYF
- TRBJ1-1 TRBV20-1 - CSALKGGEAFF
- TRBJ1-3 TRBV5-1 - CASSLGSASGNTIYF
TRBD1 TRBJ2-2 TRBV5-1 - CASSLRPGGTGELFF
- TRBJ2-7 TRBV5-6 - CASSWGGEQYF
- TRBJ2-1 TRBV5-4 - CASFGGGTGPNNEQFF
TRBD1 TRBJ1-5 TRBV30 once CAWSVDRGDQPQHF
- TRBJ2-5 TRBV7-3 - CASSGDIRGAQYF
- TRBJ1-1 TRBV27 once CASSFGVANTEAFF
TRBD1 TRBJ2-1 TRBV5-1 - CASSTQWTGGSNNEQFF